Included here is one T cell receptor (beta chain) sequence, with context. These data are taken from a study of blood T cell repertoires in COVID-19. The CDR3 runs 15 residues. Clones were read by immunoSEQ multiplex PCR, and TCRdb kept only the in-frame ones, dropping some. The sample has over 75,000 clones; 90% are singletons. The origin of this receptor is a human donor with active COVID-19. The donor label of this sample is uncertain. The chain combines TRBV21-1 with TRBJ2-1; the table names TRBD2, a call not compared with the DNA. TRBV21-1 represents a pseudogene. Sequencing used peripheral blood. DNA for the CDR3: TGTGCCAGCAGCATTCGGACTAGCGGGGACAATGAGCAGTTCTTC. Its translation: CASSIRTSGDNEQFF.